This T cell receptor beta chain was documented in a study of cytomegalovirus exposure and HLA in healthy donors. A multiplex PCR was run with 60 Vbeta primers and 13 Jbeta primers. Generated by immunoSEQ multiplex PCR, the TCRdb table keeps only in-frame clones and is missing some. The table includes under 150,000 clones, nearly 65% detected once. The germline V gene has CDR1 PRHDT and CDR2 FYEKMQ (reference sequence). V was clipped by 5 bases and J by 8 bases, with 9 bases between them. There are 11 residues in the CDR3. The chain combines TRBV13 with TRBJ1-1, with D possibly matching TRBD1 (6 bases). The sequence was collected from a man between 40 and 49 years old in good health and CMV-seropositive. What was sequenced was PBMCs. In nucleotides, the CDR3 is TGTGCCAGCAGCGCCACAGGGGAAGCTTTCTTT. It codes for CASSATGEAFF. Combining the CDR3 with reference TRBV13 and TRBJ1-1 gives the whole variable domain AAGVIQSPRHLIKEKRETATLKCYPIPRHDTVYWYQQGPGQDPQFLISFYEKMQSDKGSIPDRFSAQQFSDYHSELNMSSLELGDSALYFCASSATGEAFFGQGTRLTVV.